What follows are 4 T cell receptor beta chains derived from one specimen sequenced in a study of blood T cell repertoires in COVID-19. Some clones are missing from TCRdb's copy, which holds only in-frame ones; the method was immunoSEQ multiplex PCR. The repertoire holds approximately 240,000 clones, approximately 86% seen once, with over 4.5% in the top ten. Sequencing input: peripheral blood. The receptors here all came from a human donor in a cohort sampled during active COVID-19.

V gene TRBV11-2 combines with J gene TRBJ2-7; D not resolved. The CDR3 runs to 14 residues. Germline V gives CDR1 SGHAT, CDR2 FQNNGV. Trimming shortened V by 0 bases and J by 3 bases, and 9 bases separated the two germline ends. CDR3 sequence: CASSLDLFSYEQYF. The DNA for the CDR3 is TGTGCCAGCAGCTTAGATCTTTTCAGCTACGAGCAGTACTTC.

This chain links TRBV6-1 with TRBJ1-6, with D possibly TRBD1 on 5 matching bases. Germline assignment: CDR1 MNHNS and CDR2 SASEGT. The length of the CDR3 is 17 residues. Trimming pared 2 bases from V and 13 bases from J, leaving 24 bases between. The CDR3 DNA reads TGTGCCAGCAGTGAATCCCAGGGTCCTAAAACAGTCTTTCCCCTCCACTTT. This sequence encodes CASSESQGPKTVFPLHF.

On this clone: Other nucleotide sequences in the sample specify the same CDR3. This chain uses TRBV7-2 with TRBJ2-2; the D is unclear. This CDR3 is built from 12 residues. V shed 4 bases and J shed 2 bases, with 2 bases lying between them. Germline CDR1 is SGHTA and CDR2 is FQGNSA. The CDR3 loop is CASSSNTGELFF. The CDR3 DNA reads as TGTGCCAGCAGCTCTAACACCGGGGAGCTGTTTTTT.

The CDR3 loop is CASSYSKDSSYGYTF. DNA for the CDR3: TGTGCCAGCAGTTACTCGAAGGACAGCTCCTATGGCTACACCTTC. This chain joins TRBV6-5 and TRBJ1-2; D possibly corresponds to TRBD1 (6 bases). The CDR3 contains 15 residues. Germline CDR1 reads MNHEY; CDR2 reads SVGAGI. V lost 0 bases, J lost 4 bases, and 12 bases lay in between.